The rows below give T cell receptor beta chains drawn from one sample of a study of blood T cell repertoires in COVID-19. Profiled with immunoSEQ multiplex PCR; TCRdb holds only in-frame clones, not every one. The sample lists approximately 250,000 clones, 83% occurring once. Sequencing input: peripheral blood. These receptors came from a human donor in a cohort sampled during active COVID-19. CDR3s include the opening cysteine and the closing phenylalanine or tryptophan. A D gene is named only where the DNA matches it firmly. Clone sizes are given selectively: once, few, many, or a class where the clone is expanded.

TRBJ2-3 NA TRBV2 NA CASSEADTQYF TGTGCCAGCAGTGAGGCCGATACGCAGTATTTT
TRBJ1-1 TRBD1 TRBV5-1 once CASSYGTGGVRAFF TGCGCCAGCAGCTACGGGACAGGGGGCGTGAGAGCTTTCTTT
TRBJ2-2 NA TRBV5-5 NA CASSLVGGGVTGELFF TGTGCCAGCAGCTTGGTCGGAGGGGGCGTCACCGGGGAGCTGTTTTTT
TRBJ1-1 TRBD1 TRBV28 NA CASSFNRGRRAEAFF TGTGCCAGCAGTTTTAACAGGGGGCGCAGGGCTGAAGCTTTCTTT
TRBJ2-7 NA TRBV21-1 NA CASSKAGQDYEQYF TGTGCCAGCAGCAAAGCGGGACAGGACTACGAGCAGTACTTC
TRBJ1-1 TRBD1 TRBV3-1/TRBV3-2 NA CASSQGQGGNTEAFF TGTGCCAGCAGCCAGGGCCAGGGGGGGAACACTGAAGCTTTCTTT
TRBJ2-1 NA TRBV4-2 NA CASSQDPQRSSYNEQFF TGTGCCAGCAGCCAAGATCCCCAAAGGAGCTCCTACAATGAGCAGTTCTTC
TRBJ2-1 TRBD2 TRBV29-1 NA CSVEGRLFASGTVGYNEQFF TGCAGCGTTGAAGGCCGACTGTTTGCTAGCGGGACGGTGGGGTACAATGAGCAGTTCTTC
TRBJ2-2 NA TRBV27 NA CASSFLSGELFF TGTGCCAGCAGTTTCCTGTCCGGGGAGCTGTTTTTT
TRBJ2-5 NA TRBV5-1 NA CASSSDTVSYF TGCGCCAGCAGCTCCGACACCGTTTCGTACTTC
TRBJ1-1 TRBD1 TRBV12-3/TRBV12-4 NA CASRQQGAAEAFF TGTGCCAGCAGACAACAGGGGGCAGCTGAAGCTTTCTTT
TRBJ2-3 NA TRBV14 NA CASSRSGTSYSTDTQYF TGTGCCAGCAGCCGATCCGGGACTTCATATAGCACAGATACGCAGTATTTT
TRBJ2-7 NA TRBV28 NA CASSLAGRNEQYF TGTGCCAGCAGTTTAGCAGGGCGGAACGAGCAGTACTTC
TRBJ2-1 TRBD1 TRBV5-1 NA CASSLRTGTNNEQFF TGCGCCAGCAGCTTAAGGACAGGGACCAACAATGAGCAGTTCTTC
TRBJ2-5 NA TRBV20-1 NA CSARRGETQYF TGCAGTGCCAGGAGAGGGGAGACCCAGTACTTC
TRBJ1-2 TRBD1 TRBV27 NA CASSSAGTGRKGYTF TGTGCCAGCAGTTCAGCCGGGACAGGACGGAAAGGCTACACCTTC
TRBJ1-2 NA TRBV6-5 few CASTFARGDGYTF TGTGCCAGCACGTTCGCCAGGGGAGATGGCTACACCTTC
TRBJ2-1 TRBD1 TRBV20-1 NA CSASGQGVTGYNEQFF TGCAGTGCTAGTGGCCAGGGGGTAACGGGCTACAATGAGCAGTTCTTC
TRBJ1-6 TRBD1 TRBV19 NA CASSPGTGRSPLHF TGTGCCAGTAGTCCCGGGACAGGACGGTCACCCCTCCACTTT
TRBJ2-7 TRBD2 TRBV28 once CASSPLAGGPYEQYF TGTGCCAGCAGTCCGCTAGCGGGAGGTCCCTACGAGCAGTACTTC
TRBJ2-2 TRBD1 TRBV9 NA CASSLRQGFGELFF TGTGCCAGCAGCCTCCGACAGGGGTTCGGGGAGCTGTTTTTT
TRBJ1-3 TRBD1 TRBV11-2 NA CASSPAGTGRGNTIYF TGTGCCAGCAGCCCAGCCGGGACAGGGAGAGGAAACACCATATATTTT
TRBJ2-3 NA TRBV24-1 NA CATSDLGGGDFTDTQYF TGTGCCACCAGTGATTTGGGAGGAGGGGATTTCACAGATACGCAGTATTTT
TRBJ2-1 TRBD2 TRBV19 NA CASSSKAGSSYNEQFF TGTGCCAGTAGTTCTAAAGCGGGGAGCTCCTACAATGAGCAGTTCTTC
TRBJ2-3 TRBD2 TRBV7-2 once CASSPRLGAGVIPDTQYF TGTGCCAGCAGCCCCCGATTAGGGGCGGGAGTGATCCCAGATACGCAGTATTTT
TRBJ2-1 TRBD2 TRBV4-1 NA CASSQGFGTTYNEQFF TGCGCCAGCAGCCAAGGGTTCGGGACTACCTACAATGAGCAGTTCTTC
TRBJ2-5 NA TRBV6-2/TRBV6-3 NA CASSYNGAETQYF TGTGCCAGCAGTTACAATGGGGCTGAGACCCAGTACTTC
TRBJ2-1 NA TRBV28 NA CASSSGVSDEQFF TGTGCCAGCAGTTCCGGAGTCAGCGATGAGCAGTTCTTC
TRBJ2-3 TRBD2 TRBV2 NA CASTPEKRGATDTQYF TGTGCCAGTACCCCTGAGAAGCGGGGGGCCACAGATACGCAGTATTTT
TRBJ2-7 TRBD2 TRBV7-9 NA CASSHGTSVKQYF TGTGCCAGCAGTCATGGGACTAGCGTAAAGCAGTACTTC
TRBJ2-2 TRBD1 TRBV7-2 NA CASRRDRVLAGELFF TGTGCCAGCAGGCGCGACAGGGTTCTCGCCGGGGAGCTGTTTTTT
TRBJ1-1 TRBD1 TRBV6-5 NA CATKTGVSTEAFF TGTGCCACCAAGACAGGGGTCAGCACTGAAGCTTTCTTT
TRBJ1-4 NA TRBV15 NA CATSRDYFTNEKLFF TGTGCCACCAGCAGAGATTACTTTACTAATGAAAAACTGTTTTTT
TRBJ1-5 NA TRBV19 NA CASSISRQEYSNQPQHF TGTGCCAGTAGTATCTCCCGACAGGAGTATAGCAATCAGCCCCAGCATTTT
TRBJ2-7 NA TRBV7-2 few CASSHREPPYEQYF TGTGCCAGCAGCCACCGGGAACCCCCCTACGAGCAGTACTTC
TRBJ1-2 TRBD1 TRBV28 once CASIYRDRYYGYTF TGTGCCAGCATTTACCGGGACAGATATTATGGCTACACCTTC
TRBJ1-5 NA TRBV19 many CASSYQLQGVGNQPQHF TGTGCCAGTAGTTACCAACTTCAGGGTGTGGGCAATCAGCCCCAGCATTTT
TRBJ1-4 NA TRBV6-5 few CASRDRGALNEKLFF TGTGCCAGCCGCGATCGGGGAGCCCTTAATGAAAAACTGTTTTTT
TRBJ2-1 TRBD1 TRBV5-4 few CASSQRTGGTSQHEQFF TGTGCCAGCAGCCAACGCACAGGGGGAACTAGTCAGCATGAGCAGTTCTTC
TRBJ1-2 TRBD1 TRBV24-1 NA CATSGGQGITYGYTF TGTGCCACCAGTGGGGGACAGGGTATAACCTATGGCTACACCTTC
TRBJ1-4 TRBD1 TRBV5-1 NA CASSLDWGQVGANEKLFF TGCGCCAGCAGCTTGGATTGGGGACAGGTCGGAGCCAATGAAAAACTGTTTTTT
TRBJ2-1 NA TRBV28 NA CASRQGGNNEQFF TGTGCCAGCAGGCAGGGTGGGAACAATGAGCAGTTCTTC
TRBJ2-1 TRBD1 TRBV27 once CASSSRDRASYNEQFF TGTGCCAGCAGTTCCCGGGACAGGGCGTCCTACAATGAGCAGTTCTTC
TRBJ2-5 TRBD1 TRBV19 NA CASSSYYARDREETQYF TGTGCCAGTAGTTCTTATTACGCCCGGGACAGAGAAGAGACCCAGTACTTC
TRBJ1-2 NA TRBV28 few CASSSGRNYGYTF TGTGCCAGCAGCTCGGGGAGGAACTATGGCTACACCTTC
TRBJ1-5 NA TRBV6-5 NA CASSLLRGGGQPQHF TGTGCCAGCAGTTTACTCAGGGGCGGGGGTCAGCCCCAGCATTTT